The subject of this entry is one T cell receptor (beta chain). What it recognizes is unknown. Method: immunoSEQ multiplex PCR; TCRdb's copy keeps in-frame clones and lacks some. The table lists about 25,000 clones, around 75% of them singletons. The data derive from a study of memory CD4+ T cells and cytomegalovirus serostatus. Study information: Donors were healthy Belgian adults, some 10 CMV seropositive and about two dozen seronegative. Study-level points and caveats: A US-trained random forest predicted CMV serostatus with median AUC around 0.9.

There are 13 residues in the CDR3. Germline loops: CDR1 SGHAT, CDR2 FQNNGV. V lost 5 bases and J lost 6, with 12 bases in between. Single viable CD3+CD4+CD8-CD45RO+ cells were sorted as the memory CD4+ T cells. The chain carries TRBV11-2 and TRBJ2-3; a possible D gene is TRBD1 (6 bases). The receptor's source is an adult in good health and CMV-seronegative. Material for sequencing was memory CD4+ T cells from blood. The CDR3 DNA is TGTGCCAGCAGCGTTTCCAGGGGTGATACGCAGTATTTT. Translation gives CASSVSRGDTQYF.